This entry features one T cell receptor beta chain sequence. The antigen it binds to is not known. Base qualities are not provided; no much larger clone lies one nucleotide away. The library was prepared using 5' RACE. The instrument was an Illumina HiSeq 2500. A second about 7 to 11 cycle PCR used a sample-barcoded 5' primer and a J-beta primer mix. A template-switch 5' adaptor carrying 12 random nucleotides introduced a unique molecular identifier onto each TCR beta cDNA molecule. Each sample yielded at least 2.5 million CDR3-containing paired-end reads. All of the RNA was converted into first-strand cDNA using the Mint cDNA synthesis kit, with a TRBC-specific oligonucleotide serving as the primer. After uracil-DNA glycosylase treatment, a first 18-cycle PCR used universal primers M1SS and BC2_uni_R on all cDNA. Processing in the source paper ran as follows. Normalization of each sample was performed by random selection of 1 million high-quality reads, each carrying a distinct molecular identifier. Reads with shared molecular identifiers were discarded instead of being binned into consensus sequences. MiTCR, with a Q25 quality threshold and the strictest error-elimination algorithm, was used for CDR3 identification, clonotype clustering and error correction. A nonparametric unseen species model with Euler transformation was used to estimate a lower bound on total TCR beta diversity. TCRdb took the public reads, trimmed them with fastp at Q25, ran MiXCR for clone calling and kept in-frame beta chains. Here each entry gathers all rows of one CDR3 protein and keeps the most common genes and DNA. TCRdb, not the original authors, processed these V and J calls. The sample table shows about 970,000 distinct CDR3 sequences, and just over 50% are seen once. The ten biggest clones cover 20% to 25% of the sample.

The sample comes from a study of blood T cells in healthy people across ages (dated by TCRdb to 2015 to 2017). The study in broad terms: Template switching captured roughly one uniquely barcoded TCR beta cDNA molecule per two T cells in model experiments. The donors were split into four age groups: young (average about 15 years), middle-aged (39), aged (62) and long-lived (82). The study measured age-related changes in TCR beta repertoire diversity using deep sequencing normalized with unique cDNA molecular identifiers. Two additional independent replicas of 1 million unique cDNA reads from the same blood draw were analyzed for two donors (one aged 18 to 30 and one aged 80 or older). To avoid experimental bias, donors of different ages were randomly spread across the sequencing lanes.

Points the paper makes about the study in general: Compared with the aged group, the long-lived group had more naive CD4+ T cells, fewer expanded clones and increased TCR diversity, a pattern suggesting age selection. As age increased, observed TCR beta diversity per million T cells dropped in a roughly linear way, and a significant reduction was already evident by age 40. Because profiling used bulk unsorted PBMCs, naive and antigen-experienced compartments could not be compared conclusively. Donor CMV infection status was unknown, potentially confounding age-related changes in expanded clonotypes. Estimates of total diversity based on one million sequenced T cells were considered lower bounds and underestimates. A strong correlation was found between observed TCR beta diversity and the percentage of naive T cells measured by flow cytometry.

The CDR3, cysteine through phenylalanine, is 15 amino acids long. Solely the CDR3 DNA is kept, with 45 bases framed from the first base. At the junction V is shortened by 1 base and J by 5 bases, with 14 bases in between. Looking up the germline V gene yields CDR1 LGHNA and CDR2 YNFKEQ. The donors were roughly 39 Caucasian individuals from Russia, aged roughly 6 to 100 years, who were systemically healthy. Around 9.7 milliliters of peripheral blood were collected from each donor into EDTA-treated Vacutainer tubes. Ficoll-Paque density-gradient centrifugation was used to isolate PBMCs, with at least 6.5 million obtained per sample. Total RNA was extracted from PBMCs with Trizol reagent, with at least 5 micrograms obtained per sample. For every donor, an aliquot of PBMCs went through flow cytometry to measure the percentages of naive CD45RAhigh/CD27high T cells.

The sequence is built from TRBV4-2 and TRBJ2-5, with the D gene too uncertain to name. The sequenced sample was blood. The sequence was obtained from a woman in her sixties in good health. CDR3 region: CASSQGFQIQETQYF. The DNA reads TGTGCCAGCAGCCAAGGTTTTCAGATCCAGGAGACCCAGTACTTC.